This T cell receptor (beta chain) was sequenced in a study of T-cell memory formation after mild COVID-19. Study-level information: The study found TCR clusters largely donor specific.

V gave up 2 bases and J gave up 9 bases; unmatched junction bases: 10. The CDR3 is 14 amino acids. Germline values: CDR1 SGHRS, CDR2 YFSETQ. Notes on the study in general: Pre-infection memory contained some responding clones, which suggested that cross-reactive memory had joined. The authors left the SARS-CoV-2 specificity of second-wave clones peaking on day 37 unconfirmed. Clones shrinking from day 15 to 85 showed even CD4/CD8 mixes; later expanders tilted CD4+.

The table lists this clonotype with a few counts. Antigen unknown. Each CDR3 protein gets one entry after TCRdb re-called the 5' RACE reads with MiXCR. The data contain 100,000 to 150,000 distinct CDR3 sequences, approximately 15% of them singletons. The chain carries TRBV5-1 and TRBJ2-5, with 7 positions matching TRBD2. Sequenced input: PBMCs or a T cell subset sorted from them (not recorded which). This TCR derives from a young man who had mild COVID-19 (a few samples of this study predate the infection). Cell type and time point are not known. This CDR3 reads CASSFGTTALPQYF. The CDR3 coding sequence is TGCGCCAGCAGCTTCGGGACTACCGCCTTGCCCCAGTACTTC.